These 27 T cell receptor beta chains came from one sample sequenced in a study of blood T cell repertoires in COVID-19. The protocol was immunoSEQ multiplex PCR, while the TCRdb copy is restricted to in-frame clones and leaves out a portion. The sample carries roughly 140,000 clones, over 70% recorded once. The specimen sequenced was PBMCs or T cells enriched from blood (not recorded which). These receptors all come from a man aged 45-60 years in a cohort exposed to, infected with or recovered from COVID-19 (not recorded which).

The CDR3, as DNA: TGCGCCAGCAGCCCTGACAGGGGGTACGAGCAGTACTTC. Protein product: CASSPDRGYEQYF. V is TRBV5-1 and J is TRBJ2-7; 9 bases fit TRBD1. The CDR3 extends over 13 amino acids. V gave up 4 bases and J gave up 4 bases; unmatched junction bases: 3. Germline CDR1 and CDR2: SGHRS and YFSETQ.

CDR3 residues: CASNREGYEKLFF. CDR3 bases: TGTGCCAGCAACAGGGAGGGTTATGAAAAACTGTTTTTT. The chain couples TRBV28 to TRBJ1-4, with D tentatively TRBD1 (6 bases). There are 13 residues in the CDR3. V lost 7 bases to trimming and J lost 6 bases, with 12 bases between them. Germline-derived CDR1 and CDR2 are MDHEN and SYDVKM.

The chain joins TRBV11-2 to TRBJ2-2; tentative D call: TRBD2 (6 bases). The V gene's germline CDR1 is SGHAT and CDR2 FQNNGV. The V and J ends lost 5 bases and 0 bases respectively, with 10 bases between them. This CDR3 comprises 15 residues. CDR3 protein: CASSRRLANTGELFF. As DNA, the CDR3 is TGTGCCAGCAGCAGGAGACTAGCGAACACCGGGGAGCTGTTTTTT.

The chain links TRBV19 to TRBJ1-2, with no clear D. The germline V and J ends were trimmed by 7 bases and 4 bases, with 13 bases remaining between them. The germline gives CDR1 LNHDA, CDR2 SQIVND (reference sequence). The length of the CDR3 is 13 residues. In nucleotides, the CDR3 is TGTGCCAGTACCCCCGTGGAGGTCTATGGCTACACCTTC. It encodes CASTPVEVYGYTF.

With respect to this clone: Other nucleotide sequences in the sample specify the same CDR3. The rearrangement links TRBV6-5 to TRBJ1-2, with D perhaps TRBD1 (6 bases). The CDR3 is 11 residues long. V gave up 6 bases and J gave up 8 bases, with 10 bases separating them. From germline, CDR1 is MNHEY and CDR2 SVGAGI. The CDR3 DNA is TGTGCCAGCAGCAACAGGGCCGGCTACACCTTC. Its translation is CASSNRAGYTF.

The table lists this clone with a count of one. The V and J genes are TRBV10-2 and TRBJ1-2; TRBD1 agrees at 9 bases. The germline V gene encodes CDR1 WSHSY and CDR2 SAAADI. J was trimmed by 8 bases and V by 9 bases; bases with no gene match: 13. CDR3 length equals 14 residues. DNA of the CDR3: TGCGCCAGTCTAGACGGGACAGGGAGGGCAGGCTACACCTTC. Its protein product is CASLDGTGRAGYTF.

As regards this clone: The sample has other DNA sequences that encode this CDR3 too. V is TRBV3-1 (or the pseudogene TRBV3-2) and J is TRBJ2-2; unclear D gene. The CDR3 has 13 amino acids. CDR1 and CDR2 (germline): LGHDT, YNNKEL (reference sequence). Trimming took off 1 base at V and 4 bases at J, with 4 bases between the two ends. The CDR3 reads CASSQVSTGELFF. The CDR3 coding sequence is TGTGCCAGCAGCCAAGTTAGCACCGGGGAGCTGTTTTTT.

This chain uses TRBV9 with TRBJ1-1; 8 positions match TRBD1. The trim removed 2 bases at V and 2 bases at J, leaving 8 bases unmatched. CDR3 size: 16 residues. Germline values: CDR1 SGDLS, CDR2 YYNGEE. The CDR3 region has the DNA TGTGCCAGCAGCGTGTCAGGGGGCAATGGTAACACTGAAGCTTTCTTT. Protein sequence: CASSVSGGNGNTEAFF.

V is TRBV5-4 and J is TRBJ2-5; D is undetermined. Germline values: CDR1 SGHNT, CDR2 YYREEE (reference sequence). The germline V and J ends were trimmed by 3 bases and 1 base, with 16 bases remaining between them. The CDR3 runs to 16 residues. The CDR3 nucleotides read TGTGCCAGCAGCTCCTACCTTACCGGGTCCCAAGAGACCCAGTACTTC. This translates into CASSSYLTGSQETQYF. Full variable domain (remainder filled in from reference TRBV5-4 and TRBJ2-5): ETGVTQSPTHLIKTRGQQVTLRCSSQSGHNTVSWYQQALGQGPQFIFQYYREEENGRGNFPPRFSGLQFPNYSSELNVNALELDDSALYLCASSSYLTGSQETQYFGPGTRLLVL.

This clone was found a few times. The chain employs TRBV24-1 and TRBJ2-5; 7 bases are a match to TRBD2. CDR1 and CDR2 (germline): KGHDR, SFDVKD. CDR3 length: 17 amino acids. With 0 bases clipped from V and 2 bases from J, the junction kept 8 bases outside the gene matches. CDR3 in DNA: TGTGCCACCAGTGATTTGGGTCCGGCGGGAGATCAAGAGACCCAGTACTTC. Amino acid sequence: CATSDLGPAGDQETQYF.

The chain combines TRBV11-2 with TRBJ1-2; a weak D match, TRBD1 (5 bases). Germline V gene lookup returns CDR1 SGHAT and CDR2 FQNNGV. The length of the CDR3 is 14 residues. Trimming shortened V by 0 bases and J by 4 bases, and 9 bases separated the two germline ends. CDR3: CASSLELTGYGYTF. CDR3 bases: TGTGCCAGCAGCTTAGAACTAACAGGCTATGGCTACACCTTC.

The rearrangement joins TRBV6-5 to TRBJ2-5; TRBD1 matches 12 bases. The V gene's germline CDR1 is MNHEY and CDR2 SVGAGI. V dropped 6 bases and J dropped 1; count of bases not matched to a gene: 3. The CDR3 loop spans 15 amino acids. DNA of the CDR3: TGTGCCAGCAGACGGGACAGGGGGCCCCAAGAGACCCAGTACTTC. It yields the protein CASRRDRGPQETQYF.

The chain is built from TRBV6-2 or TRBV6-3 and TRBJ1-1; D gene ambiguous. Trimming shortened V by 7 bases and J by 3 bases, and 12 bases separated the two germline ends. The CDR3 has 13 residues. CDR1 MNHEY and CDR2 SVGEGT come from the germline V gene. In nucleotides, the CDR3 is TGTGCCAGCAACCCAAGTGAGCACACTGAAGCTTTCTTT. This codes for CASNPSEHTEAFF.

The gene calls are TRBV11-3 and TRBJ2-5; D is possibly TRBD2 (5 bases). V was trimmed by 1 base and J by 3 bases, leaving 15 bases between them. CDR3 length: 16 residues. From germline, CDR1 is SGHNT and CDR2 YENEEA. CDR3 in amino acids: CASSLGYSGTKETQYF. For the CDR3, the DNA is TGTGCCAGCAGCTTAGGGTACAGCGGCACCAAAGAGACCCAGTACTTC.

This clone has more than one count but fewer than ten. This sample includes further DNA sequences coding for the same CDR3. This chain links TRBV27 with TRBJ2-7; no firm D call. Looked up from germline, CDR1 is MNHEY and CDR2 is SMNVEV (reference sequence). V was cut by 2 bases and J by 1 base, with 6 bases left in between. The CDR3 has 13 amino acids. The CDR3 DNA follows: TGTGCCAGCAGTTTAGGGCCTTCCTACGAGCAGTACTTC. Translating it yields CASSLGPSYEQYF.

The table lists this clone with a few counts. This chain connects TRBV2 to TRBJ1-2; a possible D gene is TRBD1 (6 bases). The germline V gene has CDR1 SNHLY and CDR2 FYNNEI. The CDR3 sequence is 13 residues long. Trimming removed 7 bases from V and 6 bases from J, with 15 bases in between. The CDR3 DNA reads TGTGCCAGCAACGCGAGGACAGAAAATGGCTACACCTTC. This encodes CASNARTENGYTF.

The chain employs TRBV5-8 and TRBJ2-2, with a possible D match to TRBD1 (6 bases). The CDR3 length is 15 residues. CDR1 and CDR2 from the germline V gene are SGHTS and YDEGEE. The ends were cut back, 5 bases at V and 2 bases at J, with 13 bases in the middle. This CDR3 reads CASSHGQINTGELFF. CDR3 nucleotides: TGTGCCAGCAGTCACGGACAGATTAACACCGGGGAGCTGTTTTTT.

This clone was recorded a few times. The chain joins TRBV5-1 to TRBJ1-1; 7 positions agree with TRBD1. Germline CDR1 reads SGHRS; CDR2 reads YFSETQ. The CDR3 has 13 residues. V lost 4 bases, J lost 8 bases, and 8 bases stayed unmatched. Here the CDR3 reads CASSINRGWEAFF. CDR3 nucleotide sequence: TGCGCCAGCAGCATAAACAGGGGTTGGGAAGCTTTCTTT.

V is TRBV5-6 and J is TRBJ2-6; 10 bases agree with TRBD1. Germline CDR1 is SGHDT and CDR2 is YYEEEE. The junction had 11 bases not matched to a gene; V was cut back by 4 bases and J by 4 bases. The CDR3 loop spans 18 amino acids. The CDR3 sequence is CASSKPGTGAAGANVLTF. The DNA for the CDR3 is TGTGCCAGCAGCAAACCCGGGACAGGGGCCGCCGGGGCCAACGTCCTGACTTTC.

The chain carries TRBV10-3 and TRBJ1-2; 10 positions match TRBD1. The junction had 2 bases not matched to a gene; V was cut back by 4 bases and J by 3 bases. Germline V CDR1 and CDR2: ENHRY, SYGVKD. The length of the CDR3 is 14 residues. CDR3 DNA sequence: TGTGCCATCAGTGTAGGGACAGGGGACTATGGCTACACCTTC. Protein product: CAISVGTGDYGYTF.

V usage is TRBV5-6 and J usage is TRBJ1-3; 7 nucleotides agree with TRBD1. After removal of 4 bases from V and 0 bases from J, the junction contained 10 bases not matched to a gene. The CDR3 is 17 amino acids. Germline loops: CDR1 SGHDT, CDR2 YYEEEE. CDR3 nucleotides: TGTGCCAGCAGCGATACCGACAGGGAGAGCTCTGGAAACACCATATATTTT. Protein sequence: CASSDTDRESSGNTIYF.

V and J are TRBV5-6 and TRBJ2-2; D remains ambiguous. The CDR3 is made up of 15 amino acids. Germline V gives CDR1 SGHDT, CDR2 YYEEEE. V was shortened by 4 bases and J by 3 bases, with 13 bases between the two germline ends. The CDR3, as DNA: TGTGCCAGCAGCCTCCTTTCGAGTTACACCGGGGAGCTGTTTTTT. Its protein product is CASSLLSSYTGELFF.

The genes are TRBV6-5 and TRBJ1-1; D gene uncertain. The germline V gene has CDR1 MNHEY and CDR2 SVGAGI. Trimming took off 4 bases at V and 6 bases at J, with 12 bases between the two ends. This CDR3 contains 13 residues. The CDR3 protein is CASSSTSLSEAFF. CDR3 sequence (DNA): TGTGCCAGCAGTTCGACATCTCTATCTGAAGCTTTCTTT.

The chain recombines TRBV18 with TRBJ1-2, with D perhaps matching TRBD1 (6 bases). Per the germline V gene, CDR1 is KGHSH and CDR2 is LQKENI. The CDR3 covers 12 residues. Deletions cut 5 bases from V and 4 bases from J, with 8 bases between. Here the CDR3 reads CASSVDSYGYTF. The CDR3 region has the DNA TGTGCCAGCTCAGTGGACAGCTATGGCTACACCTTC.

CDR3 residues: CASSVNRDLGRTGELFF. In nucleotides, the CDR3 is TGTGCCAGCAGCGTCAACAGGGATTTGGGCCGCACCGGGGAGCTGTTTTTT. The chain has TRBV9 and TRBJ2-2, with D possibly matching TRBD1 (6 bases). The CDR3 runs 17 residues. Trimming removed 2 bases at V and 4 bases at J, with 18 bases between. Looked up from germline, CDR1 is SGDLS and CDR2 is YYNGEE.

V usage is TRBV24-1 and J usage is TRBJ2-2; 7 bases match TRBD1. The CDR3 length is 16 residues. CDR1 is KGHDR, CDR2 SFDVKD, per germline. The ends lost 1 base at V and 4 bases at J; junction bases unmatched: 5. The CDR3 sequence is CATSDLQRQGTGELFF. Here the CDR3 DNA reads TGTGCCACCAGTGATTTACAAAGACAGGGCACCGGGGAGCTGTTTTTT.

This clone was counted once. The CDR3 DNA is TGTGCCAGCAGCCCAAGAGGCCCTTTCACAGATACGCAGTATTTT. This sequence encodes CASSPRGPFTDTQYF. The rearrangement joins TRBV5-4 to TRBJ2-3; no clear D gene. The V end lost 4 bases, the J end lost 2 bases, and 14 bases lay between the germline ends. This CDR3 contains 15 residues. Germline loops: CDR1 SGHNT, CDR2 YYREEE (reference sequence).